A selection of T cell receptor beta chains follows, all from one sample in a study of blood T cell repertoires in COVID-19. The assay was immunoSEQ multiplex PCR, and TCRdb's table has in-frame clones only and misses some. The sample records over 250,000 clones, about 89% being singletons. The sequenced sample was PBMCs or T cells enriched from blood (not recorded which). The receptors originated from a woman aged 25-40 years who had recovered from COVID-19. Both conserved end residues are part of each CDR3. A D gene is named only where the DNA matches it firmly. Size values are once, few and many counts, or a class for expanded clones, and some rows have none.

clone_size j_call v_call d_call cdr3_aa cdr3_nt
NA TRBJ1-2 TRBV6-1 NA CASSESGIYGYTF TGTGCCAGCAGTGAATCCGGGATCTATGGCTACACCTTC
NA TRBJ1-5 TRBV28 NA CASSRAPGSYQPQHF TGTGCCAGCAGCCGTGCTCCGGGATCTTATCAGCCCCAGCATTTT
NA TRBJ2-1 TRBV30 TRBD2 CAWVPTSGGNEQFF TGTGCCTGGGTGCCGACTAGCGGGGGGAATGAGCAGTTCTTC
NA TRBJ2-1 TRBV19 TRBD1 CASSLDRGSYNEQFF TGTGCCAGTTCCCTTGACAGGGGATCCTACAATGAGCAGTTCTTC
NA TRBJ2-1 TRBV7-2 NA CASSLTRVREQFF TGTGCCAGCAGCTTAACCAGGGTCAGGGAGCAGTTCTTC
few TRBJ1-5 TRBV11-2 NA CASSLDMGAGQPQHF TGTGCCAGCAGCTTAGATATGGGGGCTGGTCAGCCCCAGCATTTT
once TRBJ1-2 TRBV24-1 NA CATSFQGQEGYTF TGTGCCACCAGTTTTCAGGGCCAGGAAGGCTACACCTTC
NA TRBJ2-7 TRBV28 TRBD1 CASSFGTGGRNEQYF TGTGCCAGCAGTTTTGGGACAGGGGGAAGGAACGAGCAGTACTTC
once TRBJ2-5 TRBV30 TRBD2 CAWRPQEWSLAGEQETQYF TGTGCCTGGAGACCCCAAGAGTGGTCCCTAGCGGGTGAACAAGAGACCCAGTACTTC
NA TRBJ1-4 TRBV10-1 NA CASSESGEKLFF TGCGCCAGCAGTGAATCCGGTGAAAAACTGTTTTTT
NA TRBJ2-1 TRBV7-2 NA CASSARSGDYNEQFF TGTGCCAGCAGCGCCCGGTCGGGGGACTACAATGAGCAGTTCTTC
few TRBJ2-7 TRBV9 NA CASSVSDGEQYF TGTGCCAGCAGCGTAAGTGACGGGGAGCAGTACTTC
NA TRBJ1-4 TRBV20-1 NA CSASPPGEGKLFF TGCAGTGCTAGTCCTCCCGGCGAGGGAAAACTGTTTTTT
NA TRBJ1-2 TRBV27 TRBD1 CASGTVLQGYGYTF TGTGCCAGCGGGACAGTATTGCAGGGCTATGGCTACACCTTC
many TRBJ2-1 TRBV27 NA CASRPEALGYNEQFF TGTGCCAGCAGGCCGGAGGCCCTTGGGTACAATGAGCAGTTCTTC
NA TRBJ1-2 TRBV6-1 NA CASSDLGIYGYTF TGTGCCAGCAGTGATCTAGGCATCTATGGCTACACCTTC
NA TRBJ1-4 TRBV5-1 TRBD1 CASSSGTGGSNEKLFF TGCGCCAGCAGCTCCGGGACAGGGGGCTCTAATGAAAAACTGTTTTTT
NA TRBJ2-3 TRBV12-3/TRBV12-4 TRBD2 CASRLAASDTQYF TGTGCCAGCAGACTAGCGGCCTCAGATACGCAGTATTTT
NA TRBJ2-3 TRBV7-9 NA CASSLYRSTDTQYF TGTGCCAGCAGCTTATACAGGAGCACAGATACGCAGTATTTT
few TRBJ1-1 TRBV12-5 TRBD1 CASGGQGDTEAFF TGTGCTAGTGGGGGACAGGGGGACACTGAAGCTTTCTTT
NA TRBJ1-1 TRBV30 TRBD1 CAWSPPDRVGAEAFF TGTGCCTGGAGTCCCCCGGACAGGGTAGGCGCTGAAGCTTTCTTT
NA TRBJ2-3 TRBV11-2 TRBD2 CASSFYSGGVPDTQYF TGTGCCAGCAGCTTTTATAGCGGGGGGGTTCCAGATACGCAGTATTTT
NA TRBJ2-1 TRBV6-4 TRBD2 CASSPTSGGTNEQFF TGTGCCAGCAGTCCTACTAGCGGGGGGACAAATGAGCAGTTCTTC
once TRBJ2-7 TRBV6-5 NA CASSYSTLSSYEQYF TGTGCCAGCAGTTACTCGACACTCAGCTCCTACGAGCAGTACTTC
NA TRBJ1-2 TRBV5-1 NA CASSGGLGPNYGYTF TGCGCCAGCAGCGGGGGACTAGGGCCAAACTATGGCTACACCTTC
NA TRBJ1-2 TRBV7-9 TRBD1 CASSPRMGTGGNYGYTF TGTGCCAGCAGCCCTCGTATGGGGACAGGGGGAAACTATGGCTACACCTTC
NA TRBJ1-2 TRBV2 TRBD1 CASSGTGDGYTF TGTGCCAGCAGTGGGACAGGGGATGGCTACACCTTC
once TRBJ1-5 TRBV27 NA CASSLSRQYQPQHF TGTGCCAGCAGTTTATCGAGACAGTATCAGCCCCAGCATTTT
NA TRBJ1-2 TRBV5-1 NA CASSPRTRDGYTF TGCGCCAGCAGCCCGCGGACGAGGGATGGCTACACCTTC
NA TRBJ2-7 TRBV11-3 NA CASSLGGGDYEQYF TGTGCCAGCAGCTTAGGGGGCGGGGACTACGAGCAGTACTTC
NA TRBJ1-4 TRBV19 TRBD1 CASTGQGNEKLFF TGTGCCAGTACAGGACAGGGCAATGAAAAACTGTTTTTT
NA TRBJ1-1 TRBV3-1/TRBV3-2 TRBD1 CASSRRRGQVGTEAFF TGTGCCAGCAGTCGAAGAAGGGGGCAAGTCGGTACTGAAGCTTTCTTT
NA TRBJ2-7 TRBV7-3 TRBD1 CASSLSGQAKQYF TGTGCCAGCAGCTTATCAGGACAGGCAAAGCAGTACTTC
NA TRBJ2-6 TRBV5-1 TRBD1 CASSPTGGSSGANVLTF TGCGCCAGCAGCCCGACAGGGGGGAGCTCTGGGGCCAACGTCCTGACTTTC
few TRBJ1-1 TRBV12-3/TRBV12-4 NA CASSWAGRAEAFF TGTGCCAGCAGTTGGGCGGGGAGGGCTGAAGCTTTCTTT
NA TRBJ2-1 TRBV7-6 TRBD2 CASSPRTSGSYNEQFF TGTGCCAGCAGCCCTAGGACTAGCGGGTCCTACAATGAGCAGTTCTTC
NA TRBJ2-3 TRBV7-3 NA CASSSGDQTTQYF TGTGCCAGCAGCTCAGGGGACCAGACTACGCAGTATTTT
NA TRBJ1-5 TRBV28 NA CASSLSAGEPQHF TGTGCCAGCAGTTTATCGGCGGGTGAGCCCCAGCATTTT
once TRBJ1-5 TRBV28 TRBD1 CASSLTGGRLVRPQHF TGTGCCAGCAGCTTGACAGGGGGCCGCCTGGTGAGGCCCCAGCATTTT
NA TRBJ2-1 TRBV6-5 TRBD1 CASSRDRNSNEQFF TGTGCCAGCAGCCGGGACAGGAATTCTAATGAGCAGTTCTTC